Each of the 5 T cell receptor beta chains below was sequenced from the same sample in a study of T cell repertoires in cytomegalovirus infection. Their target antigens are unknown. TCRdb processed the reads anew with MiXCR; each CDR3 protein has one entry. This table holds about 310,000 distinct CDR3 sequences, just under 25% found once. The sample in question was cultured PBMCs, obtained from culture after CMV antigen stimulation. All receptors come from a human donor in good health (CMV status not recorded). Some clones in this sample may be carry-over from other donors' samples.

This clonotype showed up just a few times. The chain links TRBV6-5 to TRBJ1-5; possibly TRBD1 for D (6 bases). Germline lookup yields CDR1 MNHEY and CDR2 SVGAGI. Trimming cost V 7 bases and J 0 bases, with 13 bases left between them. This CDR3 has 15 amino acids. CDR3: CASTYHRDSNQPQHF. For the CDR3, the DNA is TGTGCCAGCACCTACCACAGGGATAGCAATCAGCCCCAGCATTTT.

At least ten counts were recorded for this clonotype. The J gene is TRBJ2-1, the V gene TRBV6-1; TRBD1 might be the D (6 bases). Germline CDR1 is MNHNS and CDR2 is SASEGT. V was trimmed by 1 base and J by 7 bases, leaving 11 bases between them. The CDR3 covers 14 residues. Written as DNA, the CDR3 is TGTGCCAGCAGTGAAGAGGGGACACCGAATGAGCAGTTCTTC. This sequence encodes CASSEEGTPNEQFF.

The chain uses TRBV24-1 and TRBJ2-3; D ambiguous. This CDR3 spans 15 amino acids. Deletions cut 1 base from V and 0 bases from J, with 7 bases between. Germline values: CDR1 KGHDR, CDR2 SFDVKD. The CDR3: CATSDLGGSTDTQYF. DNA of the CDR3: TGTGCCACCAGTGATTTAGGCGGCAGCACAGATACGCAGTATTTT.

V usage is TRBV10-3 and J usage is TRBJ1-2; D remains unclear. CDR1 is ENHRY, CDR2 SYGVKD, per germline. Trimming took off 11 bases at V and 0 bases at J, with 19 bases between the two ends. The CDR3 loop spans 15 amino acids. Written as DNA, the CDR3 is TGTGCCTCCGGACTGGATTCTTTAGCTAACTATGGCTACACCTTC. Translated: CASGLDSLANYGYTF.

This clonotype showed up just a few times. V usage is TRBV6-2 or TRBV6-3 and J usage is TRBJ1-5; unclear D gene. CDR3 size: 12 residues. CDR1 is MNHEY and CDR2 is SVGEGT in the germline V gene. Trimming removed 8 bases from V and 5 bases from J, with 10 bases in between. CDR3 DNA: TGTGCCAGCCAGAGGTCCGATCAGCCCCAGCATTTT. Encoded protein: CASQRSDQPQHF.